This T cell receptor beta chain comes out of a study of neurological immune-mediated disorders. Overall study findings and caveats: Across subjects, no CDR3 amino acid sequence appeared in expanded clones of more than one subject, a finding that suggested private repertoires in all groups. TCR clonal expansion peaked in HTLV-1-associated myelopathy patients and was lowest in multiple sclerosis patients.

MiXCR was run by TCRdb on the 5' RACE reads, yielding one entry per CDR3 protein. The sample holds 57,000 or so distinct CDR3 sequences, more than 9.5% seen once. Specified time point: longitudinal time-point 2. V lost 0 bases to trimming and J lost 2 bases; unmatched junction nucleotides: 10. Germline-derived CDR1 and CDR2 are SGDLS and YYNGEE. There are 19 residues in the CDR3. This clonotype was recorded many times. No antigen is known for it. The rearrangement uses TRBV9 and TRBJ1-5; TRBD1 matches at 11 bases. This receptor was taken from a man aged 25-40 years in good health. The source material was PBMCs. Written as DNA, the CDR3 is TGTGCCAGCAGCGTAGTTCGTGGAGGACAGGGGGCACGCAATCAGCCCCAGCATTTT. Translated, it gives CASSVVRGGQGARNQPQHF.